The TCR beta chain described here comes from a study of T cells in localized non-small cell lung cancer (dated by TCRdb to the early 2020s). In the study overall: The study examined T cell repertoires in 200 to 300 patients with early-stage NSCLC and compared tumors with uninvolved tumor-adjacent lungs. Of the NSCLC patients, 120 to 150 were male and about a hundred were female, and the mean age was approximately 66 years. All 240 or so NSCLC patients in the cohort were treatment-naive and had localized lung tumors that were resected. Overall study outcomes, separate from this receptor: Since the design was exploratory, TCR variables were selected using unadjusted p-values with no false-discovery rate correction. Because multi-region sequencing of the tumors was not done, intratumor heterogeneity could not be ruled out. The highest T cell clonality was observed in uninvolved tumor-adjacent lung, where clonality exceeded that of tumor, suggesting that antigenic responses were more focused in uninvolved tumor-adjacent lung. Of the top 100 tumor clones, a median of 57 were detected in paired uninvolved adjacent lung; some 28 were also among that lung's top 100. Longer overall survival was associated with higher T cell density in blood, whereas shorter survival was associated with higher clonality in adjacent lung.

At diagnosis, tumor, uninvolved tumor-adjacent lung and peripheral blood were collected and then preserved as a mix of FFPE and fresh-frozen material. Blood samples were analyzed as peripheral blood mononuclear cells for TCR repertoire profiling. As concerns this clone: The clone's antigen remains unknown. No qualities accompany the bases; no much larger clone lies one base away.

The immunoSEQ Assay was used to sequence TCR beta CDR3 regions from DNA. The source study handled its data this way. To compute T cell density, TCR beta template counts were normalized to usable DNA, which was estimated by amplifying housekeeping genes. Using the preseqR package, richness was estimated by extrapolating to 120,000 templates for tissue samples and 400,000 templates for PBMC samples. Clonality was calculated as one minus Pielou's evenness. Tissue-enriched TCRs were identified by differential abundance testing using productive amino-acid clonotypes, minimum total count 5 and alpha 0.1. The Jaccard Index and the Morisita Overlap Index were used to measure repertoire overlap between compartments. GLIPH clustered TCR beta CDR3s with public tetramer-defined viral CDR3s; viral motifs required at least three viral sequences plus V-gene enrichment. Sourced from immuneACCESS, this table was stored by TCRdb with only in-frame sequences that have V and J called. A share of the clones is absent; for the studies checked, an unresolved V gene accounts for under half, and the remainder has no known explanation. From that table come the V and J calls and clone size; the DNA was used to work out D and trimming. For this sample the table gives 25,000 to 35,000 clones, of which approximately 84% were detected only once. The ten top clones hold over 4% of the sample.

For this chain, trimming is 7 bases at the V end and 0 bases at the J end, and the number of junction bases without a gene match is 4. Including the terminal cysteine and phenylalanine, the CDR3 comprises 14 residues. The CDR3 DNA has 42 bases and is translated from base 1. The germline V gene (reference sequence) supplies CDR1 MNHEY and CDR2 SMNVEV. This receptor chain uses TRBV27 and TRBJ2-7; 9 central nucleotides agree with TRBD2. The sample in question was peripheral blood mononuclear cells, obtained before any cancer treatment. The sequence was collected from a man between 40 and 69 years old with stage III lung adenocarcinoma. This receptor has the CDR3 CASKSSGVSYEQYF. The sequenced DNA: TGTGCCAGCAAATCTAGCGGGGTCTCCTACGAGCAGTACTTC.